Presented here are 27 T cell receptor beta chains from one specimen sequenced in a study of blood T cell repertoires in COVID-19. Method: immunoSEQ multiplex PCR; TCRdb's copy keeps in-frame clones and lacks some. Among a few hundred thousand clones listed, around 85% were seen once. Sequenced input: peripheral blood. Receptors were obtained from a human donor in a cohort sampled during active COVID-19.

The rearrangement uses TRBV24-1 and TRBJ2-7; the match to TRBD2 covers 7 bases. V dropped 2 bases and J dropped 2; count of bases not matched to a gene: 11. CDR3 length equals 17 residues. Germline V gene lookup returns CDR1 KGHDR and CDR2 SFDVKD. For the CDR3, the DNA is TGTGCCACCAGTGATTCCCCCAGGGAGGGGTTCCCCTACGAGCAGTACTTC. It codes for CATSDSPREGFPYEQYF.

CDR3 DNA: TGTGCCAGTAGTTTGGGACAGGGATGGGGTCAGCCCCAGCATTTT. Its protein is CASSLGQGWGQPQHF. This chain joins TRBV19 and TRBJ1-5, with 9 bases lining up with TRBD1. The CDR3 has 15 amino acids. V lost 5 bases to trimming and J lost 6 bases; unmatched junction nucleotides: 8. Germline CDR1 LNHDA, CDR2 SQIVND (reference sequence).

V gene TRBV27 combines with J gene TRBJ2-1; 12 bases map to TRBD2. V lost 3 bases to trimming and J lost 8 bases; unmatched junction nucleotides: 14. CDR3 length: 18 residues. Germline V lookup: CDR1 MNHEY, CDR2 SMNVEV (reference sequence). The CDR3 loop reads CASSFRTSGGPGLYEQFF. In DNA form, the CDR3 reads TGTGCCAGCAGTTTTAGAACTAGCGGGGGGCCGGGTTTATATGAGCAGTTCTTC.

The chain has TRBV6-5 and TRBJ1-2; D is unclear. Germline assignment: CDR1 MNHEY and CDR2 SVGAGI. Trimming took 2 bases from V and 7 from J, leaving 14 bases between them. The CDR3 totals 14 residues. This CDR3 reads CASSYGSSRIGYTF. The CDR3 region has the DNA TGTGCCAGCAGTTACGGGTCTTCCAGGATTGGCTACACCTTC.

V is TRBV21-1 and J is TRBJ2-1; the D call in the table, TRBD2, was not verified against the DNA. TRBV21-1 is an annotated pseudogene. This CDR3 comprises 12 residues. For the CDR3, the DNA is TGTGCCAGCAGTCGACTAGTAGCTTCCCAGTTCTTC. Translating gives CASSRLVASQFF.

The chain employs TRBV15 and TRBJ2-7; D is uncertain. Germline V gene data show CDR1 as LNHNV and CDR2 as YYDKDF (reference sequence). V gave up 0 bases and J gave up 2 bases, with 11 bases separating them. The CDR3 runs to 15 residues. The CDR3 loop reads CATSRDPVRAYEQYF. CDR3 DNA sequence: TGTGCCACCAGCAGAGATCCTGTTCGAGCCTACGAGCAGTACTTC.

A few counts support this clone. This sequence joins TRBV28 and TRBJ1-2; D possibly corresponds to TRBD1 (6 bases). CDR1 and CDR2 from the germline V gene are MDHEN and SYDVKM. The CDR3 loop spans 14 amino acids. With 3 bases removed from V and 6 bases from J, the gap between germline ends came to 14 bases. The CDR3 sequence is CASSFGRGGNGYTF. Here the CDR3 DNA reads TGTGCCAGCAGTTTCGGCAGGGGAGGGAATGGCTACACCTTC.

The gene calls are TRBV2 and TRBJ1-1; D gene uncertain. This CDR3 has 13 residues. V was cut by 4 bases and J by 2 bases, with 8 bases left in between. From germline, CDR1 is SNHLY and CDR2 FYNNEI. CDR3 nucleotides: TGTGCCAGCAGTGTTTTAGTAAACACTGAAGCTTTCTTT. Translating it yields CASSVLVNTEAFF.

The J gene is TRBJ2-2, the V gene TRBV11-3; D is unresolved. The germline V gene encodes CDR1 SGHNT and CDR2 YENEEA. The CDR3 covers 14 residues. Trimming left V 4 bases short and J 0 bases short, with 6 bases between. CDR3 region: CASSSAANTGELFF. In DNA form, the CDR3 reads TGTGCCAGCAGCTCCGCAGCGAACACCGGGGAGCTGTTTTTT.

The V gene is TRBV6-5, the J gene TRBJ1-5; D is uncertain. The CDR3 covers 13 residues. Trimming stripped 4 bases from V and 4 bases from J, with 8 bases between. CDR1 MNHEY and CDR2 SVGAGI come from the germline V gene. CDR3 bases: TGTGCCAGCAGTTTCCGGGAGAATCAGCCCCAGCATTTT. This encodes CASSFRENQPQHF.

The chain employs TRBV9 and TRBJ2-7; 8 bases fit TRBD2. CDR3 length equals 15 residues. V shed 7 bases, J shed 1 base, and the junction held 10 bases outside the gene matches. CDR1 is SGDLS and CDR2 is YYNGEE in the germline V gene. The CDR3 spells CASQRGRGQSYEQYF. For the CDR3, the DNA is TGTGCCAGCCAGCGGGGGCGGGGGCAATCCTACGAGCAGTACTTC.

This chain joins TRBV15 and TRBJ1-2; 8 nucleotides line up with TRBD1. The germline CDR1 and CDR2 sequences are LNHNV and YYDKDF (reference sequence). This CDR3 is built from 15 residues. The ends lost 1 base at V and 3 bases at J; junction bases unmatched: 4. In DNA, the CDR3 is TGTGCCACCAGCAGAGTTTCAGGGGGCTACTATGGCTACACCTTC. Translation: CATSRVSGGYYGYTF.

This chain connects TRBV4-1 to TRBJ1-4; 7 nucleotides match TRBD1. V trimming: 4 bases; J trimming: 7 bases; junction bases outside the gene matches: 6. The CDR3 length is 14 residues. Germline V gives CDR1 MGHRA, CDR2 YSYEKL. CDR3 nucleotides: TGCGCCAGCAGCCCTCGGGACAGTCGTGAAAAACTGTTTTTT. It translates to CASSPRDSREKLFF.

The chain is built from TRBV5-6 and TRBJ1-4; D perhaps matches TRBD1 (6 bases). V gave up 3 bases and J gave up 4 bases, with 19 bases separating them. The V gene's germline CDR1 is SGHDT and CDR2 YYEEEE. The CDR3 has 17 residues. This CDR3 is CASSWWTEKLLNEKLFF. The CDR3 DNA sequence: TGTGCCAGCAGCTGGTGGACAGAAAAGCTCCTTAATGAAAAACTGTTTTTT. Using reference TRBV5-6 and TRBJ1-4 for the parts outside the CDR3, the full variable domain is DAGVTQSPTHLIKTRGQQVTLRCSPKSGHDTVSWYQQALGQGPQFIFQYYEEEERQRGNFPDRFSGHQFPNYSSELNVNALLLGDSALYLCASSWWTEKLLNEKLFFGSGTQLSVL.

The chain joins TRBV24-1 to TRBJ2-2; D is perhaps TRBD2 (6 bases). The V end was cut by 3 bases, the J end by 3 bases, with 10 bases between. CDR3 size: 15 residues. Per the germline V gene, CDR1 is KGHDR and CDR2 is SFDVKD. Here the CDR3 reads CATSDERRDTGELFF. The CDR3, as DNA: TGTGCCACCAGTGATGAGAGGAGGGACACCGGGGAGCTGTTTTTT.

V is TRBV28 and J is TRBJ1-5; 7 bases map to TRBD1. CDR3 length equals 16 residues. Germline CDR1 MDHEN, CDR2 SYDVKM. The J segment lost 1 base and the V segment lost 4 bases, leaving 7 bases of the junction unmatched. CDR3 in DNA: TGTGCCAGCAGTTCCCCCACAGGGGACAGCAATCAGCCCCAGCATTTT. The encoded protein is CASSSPTGDSNQPQHF.

The table lists this clone with a count of one. This chain connects TRBV10-3 to TRBJ2-3; TRBD1 aligns across 10 bases. The germline V gene encodes CDR1 ENHRY and CDR2 SYGVKD. The CDR3 length is 14 residues. V was pared by 6 bases and J by 3 bases, with 3 bases of the junction left unmatched. CDR3 DNA sequence: TGTGCCATCAGGACAGGGGGCGAGACAGATACGCAGTATTTT. This codes for CAIRTGGETDTQYF.

The rearrangement joins TRBV19 to TRBJ1-5; tentatively, D is TRBD1 (5 bases). Germline V lookup: CDR1 LNHDA, CDR2 SQIVND (reference sequence). The CDR3 has 17 amino acids. The V end was cut by 2 bases, the J end by 0 bases, with 14 bases between. CDR3 DNA sequence: TGTGCCAGTAGTATAAACGGGGGAGGGTATAGCAATCAGCCCCAGCATTTT. This translates into CASSINGGGYSNQPQHF.

V gene TRBV29-1 combines with J gene TRBJ1-3; no clear D. Germline assignment: CDR1 SQVTM and CDR2 ANQGSEA. The CDR3 contains 12 residues. The ends were cut back, 6 bases at V and 4 bases at J, with 10 bases in the middle. CDR3 coding DNA: TGCAGCGTCCTTTACTGGGGAAACACCATATATTTT. Translation: CSVLYWGNTIYF.

V is TRBV25-1 and J is TRBJ1-5, with 10 bases identical to TRBD1. The CDR3 length is 17 residues. J lost 4 bases, V lost 3 bases, and 9 bases had no gene match. The germline gives CDR1 MGHDK, CDR2 SYGVNS. The CDR3 sequence: CASSDNTGTGDNQPQHF. The CDR3 nucleotides are TGTGCCAGCAGTGACAATACCGGGACAGGGGATAATCAGCCCCAGCATTTT.

This clone was counted only a few times. The V call is TRBV5-6, the J call TRBJ2-7; 12 nucleotides match TRBD2. The CDR3 loop spans 16 amino acids. V was clipped by 2 bases and J by 0 bases; unmatched bases: 3. CDR1 and CDR2 (germline): SGHDT, YYEEEE. CDR3 residues: CASSFGTSGFSYEQYF. The CDR3 DNA is TGTGCCAGCAGCTTTGGGACTAGCGGGTTCTCCTACGAGCAGTACTTC.

This clone was observed a handful of times. The rearrangement uses TRBV6-6 and TRBJ2-3; 9 bases fit TRBD1. V shed 5 bases, J shed 0 bases, and the junction held 18 bases outside the gene matches. The CDR3 length is 20 residues. Germline assignment: CDR1 MNHNY and CDR2 SVGAGI (reference sequence). CDR3 DNA sequence: TGTGCCAGCAGTCGCAATTTGCCGGGACAGGGACACTCTAGCACAGATACGCAGTATTTT. Translated: CASSRNLPGQGHSSTDTQYF.

The V gene is TRBV5-1, the J gene TRBJ1-2, with a tentative D call TRBD1 (5 bases). Trimming removed 0 bases at V and 2 bases at J, with 11 bases between. The CDR3 has 15 residues. CDR1 SGHRS and CDR2 YFSETQ come from the germline V gene. This CDR3 is CASSLAGGINYGYTF. The CDR3 coding sequence is TGCGCCAGCAGCTTGGCCGGGGGGATCAACTATGGCTACACCTTC.

Turning to this clone: Other DNA sequences within the sample encode an identical CDR3. This chain links TRBV11-2 with TRBJ2-1; the match to TRBD2 covers 8 bases. The CDR3 has 14 amino acids. Germline V gives CDR1 SGHAT, CDR2 FQNNGV. J gave up 4 bases and V 1 base, and 0 bases lay outside the gene matches. The CDR3 sequence is CASSLAGGYNEQFF. In DNA form, the CDR3 reads TGTGCCAGCAGCTTAGCGGGGGGGTACAATGAGCAGTTCTTC.

This clone was counted once. The chain couples TRBV5-1 to TRBJ2-2; TRBD2 matches at 7 bases. Losses at the gene ends were 4 bases for V and 5 bases for J; bases not matched to a gene: 8. This CDR3 is 15 amino acids long. From germline, CDR1 is SGHRS and CDR2 YFSETQ. Written as DNA, the CDR3 is TGCGCCAGCAGCCCCCTTGGGGGGGGGACCGGGGAGCTGTTTTTT. The encoded protein is CASSPLGGGTGELFF.

Comment on this clone: Other DNA sequences of this sample code for an identical CDR3. The genes are TRBV7-3 and TRBJ2-7; 7 positions agree with TRBD1. V shed 5 bases and J 2 bases; nucleotides not matched to a gene: 3. Per the germline V gene, CDR1 is SGHTA and CDR2 is FQGTGA. The CDR3 extends over 13 amino acids. The CDR3 here is CASSPGQPYEQYF. The DNA for the CDR3 is TGTGCCAGCAGCCCGGGACAGCCCTACGAGCAGTACTTC.

V usage is TRBV11-3 and J usage is TRBJ1-1; a possible D gene is TRBD1 (5 bases). The CDR3 runs 15 residues. Germline V gene sequence: CDR1 SGHNT, CDR2 YENEEA. Trimming took 3 bases from V and 5 from J, leaving 16 bases between them. CDR3 loop: CASSLDTAGATEAFF. The CDR3 nucleotides read TGTGCCAGCAGCTTGGACACGGCGGGAGCGACTGAAGCTTTCTTT.